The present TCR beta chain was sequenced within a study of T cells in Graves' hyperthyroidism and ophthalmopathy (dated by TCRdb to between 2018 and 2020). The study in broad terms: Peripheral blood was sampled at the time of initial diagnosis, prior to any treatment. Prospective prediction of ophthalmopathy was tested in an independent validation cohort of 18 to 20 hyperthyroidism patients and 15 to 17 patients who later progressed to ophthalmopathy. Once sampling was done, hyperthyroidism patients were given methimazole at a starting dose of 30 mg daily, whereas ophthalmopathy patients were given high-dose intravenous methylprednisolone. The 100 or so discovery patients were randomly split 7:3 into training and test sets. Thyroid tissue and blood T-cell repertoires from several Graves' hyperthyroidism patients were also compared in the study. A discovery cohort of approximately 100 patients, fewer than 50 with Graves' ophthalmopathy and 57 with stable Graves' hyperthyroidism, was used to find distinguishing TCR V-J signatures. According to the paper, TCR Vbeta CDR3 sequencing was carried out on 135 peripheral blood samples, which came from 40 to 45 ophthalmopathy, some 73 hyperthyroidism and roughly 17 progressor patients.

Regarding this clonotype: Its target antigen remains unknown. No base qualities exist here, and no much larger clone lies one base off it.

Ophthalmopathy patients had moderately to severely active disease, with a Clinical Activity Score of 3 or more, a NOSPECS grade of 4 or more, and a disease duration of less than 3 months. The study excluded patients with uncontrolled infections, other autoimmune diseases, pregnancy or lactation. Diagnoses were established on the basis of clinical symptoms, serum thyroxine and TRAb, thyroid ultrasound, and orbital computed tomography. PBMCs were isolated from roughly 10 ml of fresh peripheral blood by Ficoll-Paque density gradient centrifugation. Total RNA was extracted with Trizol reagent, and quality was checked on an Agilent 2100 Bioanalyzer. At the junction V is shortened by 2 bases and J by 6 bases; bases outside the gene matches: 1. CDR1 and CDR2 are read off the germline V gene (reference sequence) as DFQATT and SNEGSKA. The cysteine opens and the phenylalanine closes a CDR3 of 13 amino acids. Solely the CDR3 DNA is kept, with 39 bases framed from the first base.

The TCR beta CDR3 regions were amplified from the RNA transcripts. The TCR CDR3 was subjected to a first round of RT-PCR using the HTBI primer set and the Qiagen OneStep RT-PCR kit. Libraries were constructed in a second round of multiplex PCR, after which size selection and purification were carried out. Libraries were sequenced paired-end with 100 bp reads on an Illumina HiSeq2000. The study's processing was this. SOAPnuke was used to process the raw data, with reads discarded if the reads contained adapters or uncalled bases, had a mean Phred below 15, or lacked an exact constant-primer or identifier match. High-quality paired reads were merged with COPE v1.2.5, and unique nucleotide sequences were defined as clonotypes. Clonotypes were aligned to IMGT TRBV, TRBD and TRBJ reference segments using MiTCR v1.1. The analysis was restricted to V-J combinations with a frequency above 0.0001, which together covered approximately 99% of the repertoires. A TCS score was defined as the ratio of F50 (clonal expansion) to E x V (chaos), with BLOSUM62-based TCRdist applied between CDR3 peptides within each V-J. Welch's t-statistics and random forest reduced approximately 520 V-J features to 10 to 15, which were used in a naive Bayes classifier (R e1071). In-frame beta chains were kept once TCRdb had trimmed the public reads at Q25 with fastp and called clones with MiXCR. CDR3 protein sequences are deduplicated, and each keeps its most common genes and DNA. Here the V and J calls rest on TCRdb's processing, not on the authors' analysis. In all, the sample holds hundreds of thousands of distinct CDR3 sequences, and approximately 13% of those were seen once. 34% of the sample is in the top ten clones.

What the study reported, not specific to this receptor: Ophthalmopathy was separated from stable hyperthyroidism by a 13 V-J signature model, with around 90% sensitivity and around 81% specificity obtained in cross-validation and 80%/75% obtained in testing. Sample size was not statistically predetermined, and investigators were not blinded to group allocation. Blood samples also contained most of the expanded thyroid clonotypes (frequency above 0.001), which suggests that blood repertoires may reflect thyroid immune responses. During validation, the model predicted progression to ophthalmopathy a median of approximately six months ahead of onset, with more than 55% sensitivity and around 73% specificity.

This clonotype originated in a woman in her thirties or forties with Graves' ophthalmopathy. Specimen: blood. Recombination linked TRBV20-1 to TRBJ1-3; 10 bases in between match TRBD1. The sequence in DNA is TGCAGTGCTAGAAGACAGGGGGCAAACACCATATATTTT. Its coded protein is CSARRQGANTIYF.